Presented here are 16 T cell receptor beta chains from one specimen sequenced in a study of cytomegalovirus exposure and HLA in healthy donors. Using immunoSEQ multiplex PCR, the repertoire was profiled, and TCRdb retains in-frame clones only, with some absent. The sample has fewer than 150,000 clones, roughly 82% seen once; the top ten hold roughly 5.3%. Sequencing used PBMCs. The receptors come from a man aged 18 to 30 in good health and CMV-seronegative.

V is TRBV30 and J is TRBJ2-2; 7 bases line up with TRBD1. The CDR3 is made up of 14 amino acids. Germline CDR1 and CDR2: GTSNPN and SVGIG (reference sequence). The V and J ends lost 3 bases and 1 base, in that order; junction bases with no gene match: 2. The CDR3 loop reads CAWRDRKNTGELFF. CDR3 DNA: TGTGCCTGGAGGGACAGGAAGAACACCGGGGAGCTGTTTTTT.

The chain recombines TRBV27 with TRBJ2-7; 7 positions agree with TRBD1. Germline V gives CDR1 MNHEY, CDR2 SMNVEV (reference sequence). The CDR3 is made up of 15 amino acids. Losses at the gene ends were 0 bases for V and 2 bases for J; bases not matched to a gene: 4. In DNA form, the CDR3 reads TGTGCCAGCAGTTTATCACGGGACAGACCCTACGAGCAGTACTTC. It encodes CASSLSRDRPYEQYF.

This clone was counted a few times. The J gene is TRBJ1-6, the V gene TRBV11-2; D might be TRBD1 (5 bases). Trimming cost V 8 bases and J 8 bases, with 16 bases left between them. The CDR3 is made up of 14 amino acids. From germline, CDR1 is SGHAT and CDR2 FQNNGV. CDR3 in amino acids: CASGQTEHYSPLHF. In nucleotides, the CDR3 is TGTGCCAGCGGGCAGACAGAACACTATTCACCCCTCCACTTT.

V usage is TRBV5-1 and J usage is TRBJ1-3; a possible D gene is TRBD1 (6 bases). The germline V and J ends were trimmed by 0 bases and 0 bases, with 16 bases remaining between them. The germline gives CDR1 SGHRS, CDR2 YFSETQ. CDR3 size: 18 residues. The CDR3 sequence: CASSLVSGSGVSGNTIYF. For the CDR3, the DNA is TGCGCCAGCAGCTTGGTGTCAGGCTCAGGGGTCTCTGGAAACACCATATATTTT.

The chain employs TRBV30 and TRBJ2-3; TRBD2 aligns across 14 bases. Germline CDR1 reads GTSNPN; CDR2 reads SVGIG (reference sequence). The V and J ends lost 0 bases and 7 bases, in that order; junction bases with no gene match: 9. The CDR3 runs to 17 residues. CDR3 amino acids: CAWSVPVGLAGGHTQYF. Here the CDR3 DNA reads TGTGCCTGGAGTGTACCGGTCGGACTAGCGGGAGGACATACGCAGTATTTT.

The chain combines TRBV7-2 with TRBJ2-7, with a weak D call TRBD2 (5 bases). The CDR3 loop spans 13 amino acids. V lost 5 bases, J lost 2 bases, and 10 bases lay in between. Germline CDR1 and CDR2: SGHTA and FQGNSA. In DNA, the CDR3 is TGTGCCAGCAGCCCTCCTAGCCCCTACGAGCAGTACTTC. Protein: CASSPPSPYEQYF.

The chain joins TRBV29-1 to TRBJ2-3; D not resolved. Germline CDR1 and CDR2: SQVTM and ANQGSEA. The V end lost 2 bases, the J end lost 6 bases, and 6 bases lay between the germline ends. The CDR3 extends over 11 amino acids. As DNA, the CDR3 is TGCAGCGTTGAAATGGCCGATACGCAGTATTTT. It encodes CSVEMADTQYF.

CDR3 sequence: CASSGGGDEQFF. DNA for the CDR3: TGTGCCAGCAGCGGAGGGGGCGATGAGCAGTTCTTC. The rearrangement uses TRBV2 and TRBJ2-1; weak D call: TRBD1 (7 bases). Per germline, CDR1 SNHLY and CDR2 FYNNEI. Between the trimmed V and J ends, which lost 6 bases and 8 bases, there was a span of 11 bases. The CDR3 consists of 12 residues.

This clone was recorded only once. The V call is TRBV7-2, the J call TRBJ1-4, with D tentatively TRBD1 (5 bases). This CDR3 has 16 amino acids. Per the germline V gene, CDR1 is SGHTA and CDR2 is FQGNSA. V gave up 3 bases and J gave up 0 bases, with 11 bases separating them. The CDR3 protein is CASSFQGLATNEKLFF. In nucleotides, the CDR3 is TGTGCCAGCAGCTTCCAGGGACTTGCAACTAATGAAAAACTGTTTTTT.

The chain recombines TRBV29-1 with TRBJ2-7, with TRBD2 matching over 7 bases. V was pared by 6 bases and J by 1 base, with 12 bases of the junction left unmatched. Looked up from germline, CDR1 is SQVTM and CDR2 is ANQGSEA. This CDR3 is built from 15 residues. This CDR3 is CSVRGVSGPSYEQYF. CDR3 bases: TGCAGCGTCCGGGGGGTTAGCGGGCCGTCCTACGAGCAGTACTTC.

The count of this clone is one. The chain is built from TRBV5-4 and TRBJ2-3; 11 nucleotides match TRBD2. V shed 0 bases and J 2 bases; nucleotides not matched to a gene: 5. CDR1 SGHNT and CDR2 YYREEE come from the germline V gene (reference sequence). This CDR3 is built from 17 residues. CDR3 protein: CASSLEASGGFTDTQYF. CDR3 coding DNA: TGTGCCAGCAGCTTGGAGGCTAGCGGGGGGTTCACAGATACGCAGTATTTT. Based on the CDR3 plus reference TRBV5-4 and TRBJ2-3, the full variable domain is ETGVTQSPTHLIKTRGQQVTLRCSSQSGHNTVSWYQQALGQGPQFIFQYYREEENGRGNFPPRFSGLQFPNYSSELNVNALELDDSALYLCASSLEASGGFTDTQYFGPGTRLTVL.

The CDR3 protein is CASSQDGGGGQDPYEQYF. As DNA, the CDR3 is TGTGCCAGCAGCCAAGATGGGGGTGGGGGACAGGACCCCTACGAGCAGTACTTC. The chain links TRBV4-2 to TRBJ2-7; 8 nucleotides agree with TRBD1. This CDR3 comprises 18 residues. V lost 0 bases to trimming and J lost 2 bases; unmatched junction nucleotides: 12. The V gene's germline CDR1 is LGHNA and CDR2 YNFKEQ.

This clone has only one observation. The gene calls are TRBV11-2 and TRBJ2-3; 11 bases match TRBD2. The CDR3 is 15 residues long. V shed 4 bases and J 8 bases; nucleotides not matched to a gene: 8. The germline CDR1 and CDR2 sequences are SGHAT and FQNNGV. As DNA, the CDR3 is TGTGCCAGCAGCTCCGGGACTAGCGGATCGGGTACGCAGTATTTT. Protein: CASSSGTSGSGTQYF.

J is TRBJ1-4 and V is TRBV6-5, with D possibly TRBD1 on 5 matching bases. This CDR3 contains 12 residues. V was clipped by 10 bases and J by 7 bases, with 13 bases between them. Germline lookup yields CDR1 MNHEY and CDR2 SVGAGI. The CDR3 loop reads CATRGSSEKLFF. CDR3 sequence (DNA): TGTGCCACAAGGGGCAGCTCTGAAAAACTGTTTTTT.

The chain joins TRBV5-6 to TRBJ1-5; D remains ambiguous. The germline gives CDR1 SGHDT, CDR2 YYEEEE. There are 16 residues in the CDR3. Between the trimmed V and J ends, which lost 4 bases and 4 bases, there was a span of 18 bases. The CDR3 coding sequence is TGTGCCAGCAGCACTTTTGGTCTGACGGGGAATCAGCCCCAGCATTTT. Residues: CASSTFGLTGNQPQHF. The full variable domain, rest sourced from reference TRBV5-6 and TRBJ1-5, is DAGVTQSPTHLIKTRGQQVTLRCSPKSGHDTVSWYQQALGQGPQFIFQYYEEEERQRGNFPDRFSGHQFPNYSSELNVNALLLGDSALYLCASSTFGLTGNQPQHFGDGTRLSIL.

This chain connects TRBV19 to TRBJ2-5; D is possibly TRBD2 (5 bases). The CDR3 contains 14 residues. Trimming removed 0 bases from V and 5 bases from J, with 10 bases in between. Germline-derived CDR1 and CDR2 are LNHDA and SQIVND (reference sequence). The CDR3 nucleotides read TGTGCCAGTAGTATAGATGGACTCGGGGAGACCCAGTACTTC. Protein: CASSIDGLGETQYF.